Presented here are 15 T cell receptor beta chains from one specimen sequenced in a study of Graves' ophthalmopathy and Graves' hyperthyroidism. The sequenced template was RNA, covering the TCR beta CDR3 region. RT-PCR was first run with HTBI primers, then multiplex PCR in a second round. TCRdb passed the multiplex PCR reads through MiXCR, listing each CDR3 protein once. The repertoire holds over 450,000 distinct CDR3 sequences, with roughly an eighth as singletons. The sample taken for sequencing was blood. The receptors derive from a woman between 25 and 40 years old with Graves' ophthalmopathy.

This clonotype was observed once. This chain links TRBV6-5 with TRBJ2-7, with D perhaps matching TRBD2 (6 bases). V was cut by 0 bases and J by 4 bases, with 16 bases left in between. The germline V gene encodes CDR1 MNHEY and CDR2 SVGAGI. This CDR3 contains 16 residues. As DNA, the CDR3 is TGTGCCAGCAGTTACTCCGGGACTTCCCCGGGATACGAGCAGTACTTC. It yields the protein CASSYSGTSPGYEQYF.

The rearrangement joins TRBV2 to TRBJ2-7; D is unclear. Trimming left V 2 bases short and J 2 bases short, with 13 bases between. Germline V lookup: CDR1 SNHLY, CDR2 FYNNEI. CDR3 size: 15 residues. CDR3 coding DNA: TGTGCCAGCAGTGAAACACCGAACGTGGCCTACGAGCAGTACTTC. Protein: CASSETPNVAYEQYF.

This clonotype has a count of ten or more. The chain carries TRBV28 and TRBJ2-7; 7 nucleotides align to TRBD2. The V and J ends lost 6 bases and 7 bases, in that order; junction bases with no gene match: 12. The CDR3 is 14 residues long. Looked up from germline, CDR1 is MDHEN and CDR2 is SYDVKM. CDR3: CASSPTGRVWEQYF. The CDR3 DNA follows: TGTGCCAGCAGCCCCACTGGGAGGGTGTGGGAGCAGTACTTC.

This clonotype was seen repeatedly, ten times or more. This chain uses TRBV10-3 with TRBJ1-2; 8 bases agree with TRBD1. The germline gives CDR1 ENHRY, CDR2 SYGVKD. The trim removed 0 bases at V and 4 bases at J, leaving 7 bases unmatched. The CDR3 covers 16 residues. CDR3 sequence: CAISESRTGKTYGYTF. The CDR3 coding sequence is TGTGCCATCAGTGAGTCCCGGACAGGGAAGACCTATGGCTACACCTTC.

This clonotype was counted many times. The chain has TRBV28 and TRBJ1-5, with D maybe TRBD1 (6 bases). CDR3 length: 16 amino acids. Deletions cut 8 bases from V and 0 bases from J, with 17 bases between. Per germline, CDR1 MDHEN and CDR2 SYDVKM. The CDR3 sequence is CASRHGQTYSNQPQHF. The CDR3 DNA is TGTGCCAGCCGCCATGGACAGACCTATAGCAATCAGCCCCAGCATTTT.

The sample holds one count of this clonotype. The chain uses TRBV4-1 and TRBJ2-7; TRBD2 is a possible D gene (5 bases). V lost 4 bases and J lost 7, with 29 bases in between. This CDR3 has 18 residues. CDR1 is MGHRA and CDR2 is YSYEKL in the germline V gene. The CDR3 bases are TGCGCCAGCAGCCGAATTAACTCCCGCGGCAGGATGAGGGAGGAGCAGTACTTC. Protein product: CASSRINSRGRMREEQYF.

This clonotype was observed many times. J is TRBJ1-2 and V is TRBV28, with D tentatively TRBD1 (6 bases). CDR1 MDHEN and CDR2 SYDVKM come from the germline V gene. This CDR3 spans 13 amino acids. Between the trimmed V and J ends, which lost 1 base and 7 bases, there was a span of 10 bases. The CDR3, as DNA: TGTGCCAGCAGTTTATTATCGACAGGTGGCTACACCTTC. This gives the protein CASSLLSTGGYTF.

This clonotype was counted ten times or more. The V and J genes are TRBV11-1 and TRBJ1-2; possibly TRBD1 for D (5 bases). Germline values: CDR1 SGHAT, CDR2 FQDESV (reference sequence). The CDR3 loop spans 15 amino acids. The V gene lost 4 bases and the J gene lost 4 bases, with 16 bases spanning the gap. The CDR3 loop is CASSSSGTGGYGYTF. CDR3 nucleotide sequence: TGTGCCAGCAGCTCCTCCGGGACGGGAGGCTATGGCTACACCTTC. The whole variable domain, remainder taken from reference TRBV11-1 and TRBJ1-2, is EAEVAQSPRYKITEKSQAVAFWCDPISGHATLYWYRQILGQGPELLVQFQDESVVDDSQLPKDRFSAERLKGVDSTLKIQPAELGDSAMYLCASSSSGTGGYGYTFGSGTRLTVV.

CDR3 bases: TGTGCCTGGACCGTTAGACCCGACACTGAAGCTTTCTTT. Residues: CAWTVRPDTEAFF. This chain uses TRBV30 with TRBJ1-1; D gene uncertain. Trimming removed 4 bases from V and 3 bases from J, with 12 bases in between. The CDR3 loop spans 13 amino acids. From germline, CDR1 is GTSNPN and CDR2 SVGIG (reference sequence).

Here the CDR3 DNA reads TGTGCCAGCGACGTGGGGGAGGCGAGAGTACGGGACACTGAAGCTTTCTTT. Its protein product is CASDVGEARVRDTEAFF. The chain is built from TRBV11-1 and TRBJ1-1; possible D gene TRBD1, 5 bases. CDR1 and CDR2 from the germline V gene are SGHAT and FQDESV (reference sequence). Trimming took 8 bases from V and 3 from J, leaving 25 bases between them. The CDR3 has 17 residues.

Concerning this clonotype itself: Given a much more abundant clone one base away, this may be a read error. V is TRBV24-1 and J is TRBJ1-5; tentative D call: TRBD1 (6 bases). The germline V gene has CDR1 KGHDR and CDR2 SFDVKD. The CDR3 covers 15 residues. Trimming pared 6 bases from V and 6 bases from J, leaving 17 bases between. The chain's CDR3 is CATSYTDSRAQPQHF. Written as DNA, the CDR3 is TGTGCCACCAGTTACACGGACAGCAGAGCTCAGCCCCAGCATTTT.

On this clonotype itself: Since a much larger clone is just one base distant, this may be a read error. This chain uses TRBV6-2 or TRBV6-3 with TRBJ1-5; D is unclear. This CDR3 has 18 amino acids. The germline CDR1 and CDR2 sequences are MNHEY and SVGEGT. With 4 bases removed from V and 0 bases from J, the gap between germline ends came to 19 bases. The CDR3 DNA is TGTGCCAGCAGTTCAAATGTCCTCTTAATCGATAGCAATCAGCCCCAGCATTTT. Translation: CASSSNVLLIDSNQPQHF.

There are a few counts of this clonotype. A junction boundary mismatches the germline segment, possibly from a read error. The J gene is TRBJ2-7, the V gene TRBV7-9, with D perhaps TRBD1 (5 bases). The CDR3 spans 14 residues. CDR1 is SEHNR, CDR2 FQNEAQ, per germline (reference sequence). The CDR3 sequence is CASSLRQGSDEQYF. The DNA for the CDR3 is TGTGCCAGCAGCTTAAGGCAGGGCTCCGACGAGCAGTACTTC.

In regard to this clonotype: A much larger clone is a single base away; this may be a read error. The conserved phenylalanine or tryptophan is not found at the CDR3 terminus, so this likely reflects a read error. V gene TRBV7-8 combines with J gene TRBJ2-5, with D unclear. The V end lost 4 bases, the J end lost 3 bases, and 9 bases lay between the germline ends. The CDR3 spans 13 residues. Germline V CDR1 and CDR2: SGHVS, FQNEAQ. The CDR3 is CASSSPDKETQYL. In DNA form, the CDR3 reads TGTGCCAGCAGCTCACCAGACAAAGAGACCCAGTACCTC.

This clonotype was seen only a few times. The rearrangement links TRBV13 to TRBJ1-1, with no clear D. The CDR3 is made up of 14 amino acids. CDR1 is PRHDT, CDR2 FYEKMQ, per germline (reference sequence). Trimming cost V 8 bases and J 0 bases, with 13 bases left between them. The CDR3 bases are TGTGCCAGCCAAAGAGGGAATCTGAACACTGAAGCTTTCTTT. Residues: CASQRGNLNTEAFF.